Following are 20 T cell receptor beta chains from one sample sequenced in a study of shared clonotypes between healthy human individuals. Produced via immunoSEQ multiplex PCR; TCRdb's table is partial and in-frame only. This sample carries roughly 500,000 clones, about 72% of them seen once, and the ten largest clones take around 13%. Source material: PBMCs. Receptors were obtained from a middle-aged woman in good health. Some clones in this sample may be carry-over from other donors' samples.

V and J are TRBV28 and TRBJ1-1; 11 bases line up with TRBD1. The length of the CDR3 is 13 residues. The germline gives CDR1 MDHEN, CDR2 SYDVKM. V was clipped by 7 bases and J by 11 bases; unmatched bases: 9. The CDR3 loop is CASTPSDRGLAFF. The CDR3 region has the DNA TGTGCCAGCACCCCTTCGGACAGGGGGCTTGCTTTCTTT.

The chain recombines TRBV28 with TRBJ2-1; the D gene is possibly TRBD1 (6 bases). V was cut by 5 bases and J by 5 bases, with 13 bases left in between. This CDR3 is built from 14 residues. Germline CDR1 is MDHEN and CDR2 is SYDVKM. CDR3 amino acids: CASSPRQENNEQFF. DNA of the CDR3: TGTGCCAGCAGTCCCCGACAGGAAAACAATGAGCAGTTCTTC.

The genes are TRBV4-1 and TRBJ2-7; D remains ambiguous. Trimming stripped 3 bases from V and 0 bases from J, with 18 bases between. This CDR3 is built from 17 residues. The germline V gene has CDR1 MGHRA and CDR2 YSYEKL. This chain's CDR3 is CASSHSEKPLSSYEQYF. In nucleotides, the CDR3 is TGCGCCAGCAGCCACTCAGAAAAGCCTCTGAGCTCCTACGAGCAGTACTTC.

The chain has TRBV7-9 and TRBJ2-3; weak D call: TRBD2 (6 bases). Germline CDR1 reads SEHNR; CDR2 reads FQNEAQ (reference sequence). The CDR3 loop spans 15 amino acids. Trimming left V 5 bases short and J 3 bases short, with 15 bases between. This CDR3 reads CASSPKSGGTDTQYF. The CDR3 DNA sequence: TGTGCCAGCAGCCCTAAGTCCGGGGGAACAGATACGCAGTATTTT.

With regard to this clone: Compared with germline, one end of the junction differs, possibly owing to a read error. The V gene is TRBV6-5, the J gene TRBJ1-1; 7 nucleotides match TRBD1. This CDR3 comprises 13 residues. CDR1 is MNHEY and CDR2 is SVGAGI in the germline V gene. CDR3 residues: CASKWGQRSEAFF. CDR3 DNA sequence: TGTGCCTCCAAGTGGGGACAGAGGTCTGAGGCTTTCTTT.

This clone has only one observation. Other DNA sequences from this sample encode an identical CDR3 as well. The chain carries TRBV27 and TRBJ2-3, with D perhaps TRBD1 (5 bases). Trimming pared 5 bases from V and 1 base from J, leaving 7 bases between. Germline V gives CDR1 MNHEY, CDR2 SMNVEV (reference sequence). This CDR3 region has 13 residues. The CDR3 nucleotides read TGTGCCAGCAGTCGCAGGGGCACAGATACGCAGTATTTT. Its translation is CASSRRGTDTQYF.

The CDR3, as DNA: TGTGCCAGCAACTCGATAGCGGGCCCCGCCACAGATACGCAGTATTTT. It yields the protein CASNSIAGPATDTQYF. The chain employs TRBV11-2 and TRBJ2-3; TRBD2 matches 7 bases. The CDR3 is made up of 16 amino acids. V trimming: 7 bases; J trimming: 2 bases; junction bases outside the gene matches: 12. Germline V CDR1 and CDR2: SGHAT, FQNNGV.

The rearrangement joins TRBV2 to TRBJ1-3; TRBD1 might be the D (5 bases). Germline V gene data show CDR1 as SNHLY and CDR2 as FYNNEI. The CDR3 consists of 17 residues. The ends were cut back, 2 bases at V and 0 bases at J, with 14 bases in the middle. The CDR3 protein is CASSEREDSPSGNTIYF. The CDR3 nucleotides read TGTGCCAGCAGTGAAAGGGAAGACAGCCCCTCTGGAAACACCATATATTTT.

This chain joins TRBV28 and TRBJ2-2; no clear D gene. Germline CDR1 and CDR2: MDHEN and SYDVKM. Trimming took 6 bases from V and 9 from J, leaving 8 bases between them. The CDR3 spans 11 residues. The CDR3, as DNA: TGTGCCAGCAGCAAAACTCGGGAGCTGTTTTTT. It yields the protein CASSKTRELFF.

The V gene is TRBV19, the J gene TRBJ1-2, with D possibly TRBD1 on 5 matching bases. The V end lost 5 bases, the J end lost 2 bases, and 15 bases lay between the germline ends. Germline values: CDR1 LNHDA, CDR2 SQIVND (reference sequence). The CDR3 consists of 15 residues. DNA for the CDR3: TGTGCCAGTAGTCGGACAAGGGACGGCAACTATGGCTACACCTTC. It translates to CASSRTRDGNYGYTF.

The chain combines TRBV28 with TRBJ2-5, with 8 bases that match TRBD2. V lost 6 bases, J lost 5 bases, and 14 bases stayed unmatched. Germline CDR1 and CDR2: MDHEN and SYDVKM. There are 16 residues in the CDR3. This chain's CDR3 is CASSPTSGGARETQYF. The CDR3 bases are TGTGCCAGCAGCCCAACTAGCGGAGGGGCCCGGGAGACCCAGTACTTC.

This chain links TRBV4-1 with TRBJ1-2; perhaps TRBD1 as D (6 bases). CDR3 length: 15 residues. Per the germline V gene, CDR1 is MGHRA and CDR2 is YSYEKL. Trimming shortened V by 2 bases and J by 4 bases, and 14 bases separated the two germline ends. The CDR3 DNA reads TGCGCCAGCAGCCAACCCTTGAGGGGGTTCTATGGCTACACCTTC. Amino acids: CASSQPLRGFYGYTF.

For the CDR3, the DNA is TGTGCCAGCTCACCGAATTTCGGAGAGACCCAGTACTTC. It encodes CASSPNFGETQYF. The genes are TRBV18 and TRBJ2-5; D uncertain. In germline, CDR1 is KGHSH, CDR2 LQKENI. The CDR3 extends over 13 amino acids. The V and J ends lost 3 bases and 4 bases respectively, with 9 bases between them.

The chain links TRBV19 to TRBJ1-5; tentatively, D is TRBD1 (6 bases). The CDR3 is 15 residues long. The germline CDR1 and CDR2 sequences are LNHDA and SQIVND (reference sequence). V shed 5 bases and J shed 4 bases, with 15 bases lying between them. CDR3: CASSPNTGRNQPQHF. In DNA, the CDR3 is TGTGCCAGTAGTCCCAATACAGGGCGGAATCAGCCCCAGCATTTT. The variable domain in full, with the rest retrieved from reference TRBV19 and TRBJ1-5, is DGGITQSPKYLFRKEGQNVTLSCEQNLNHDAMYWYRQDPGQGLRLIYYSQIVNDFQKGDIAEGYSVSREKKESFPLTVTSAQKNPTAFYLCASSPNTGRNQPQHFGDGTRLSIL.

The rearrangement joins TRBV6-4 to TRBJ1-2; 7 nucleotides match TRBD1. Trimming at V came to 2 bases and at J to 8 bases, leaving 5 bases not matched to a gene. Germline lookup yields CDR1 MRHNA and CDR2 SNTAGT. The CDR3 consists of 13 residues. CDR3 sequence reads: CASSDGTAGGYTF. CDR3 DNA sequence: TGTGCCAGCAGTGACGGGACAGCGGGGGGCTACACCTTC.

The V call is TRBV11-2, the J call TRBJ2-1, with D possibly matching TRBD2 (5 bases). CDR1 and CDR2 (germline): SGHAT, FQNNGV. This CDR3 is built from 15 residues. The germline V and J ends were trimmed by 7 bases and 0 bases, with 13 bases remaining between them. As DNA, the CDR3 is TGTGCCAGCACGACCGGGGTCGGCTCCTACAATGAGCAGTTCTTC. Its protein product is CASTTGVGSYNEQFF.

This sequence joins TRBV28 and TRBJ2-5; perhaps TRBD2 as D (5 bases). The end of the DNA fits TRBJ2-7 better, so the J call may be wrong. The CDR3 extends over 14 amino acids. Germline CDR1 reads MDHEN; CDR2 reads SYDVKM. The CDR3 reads CASSLPGRPYEQYF. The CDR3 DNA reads TGTGCCAGCAGTTTACCGGGAAGACCCTACGAGCAGTACTTC.

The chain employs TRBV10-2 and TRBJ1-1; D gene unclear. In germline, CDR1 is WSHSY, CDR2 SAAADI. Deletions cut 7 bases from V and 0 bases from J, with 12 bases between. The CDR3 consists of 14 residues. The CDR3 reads CASKPAPMNTEAFF. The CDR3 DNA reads TGCGCCAGCAAACCGGCTCCTATGAACACTGAAGCTTTCTTT.

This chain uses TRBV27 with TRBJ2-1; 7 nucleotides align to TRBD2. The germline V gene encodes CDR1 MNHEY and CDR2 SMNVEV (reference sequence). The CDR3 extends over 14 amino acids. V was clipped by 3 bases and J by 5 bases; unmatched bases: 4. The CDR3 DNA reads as TGTGCCAGCAGTTTCTCGGGGACTAACAATGAGCAGTTCTTC. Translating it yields CASSFSGTNNEQFF.

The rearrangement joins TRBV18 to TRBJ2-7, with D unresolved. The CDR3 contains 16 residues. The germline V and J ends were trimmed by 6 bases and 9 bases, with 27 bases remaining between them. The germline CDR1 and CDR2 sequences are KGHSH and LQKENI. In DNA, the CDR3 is TGTGCCAGCTCGTTCGCAAGGCAGGCTTCTTCTGCTGCGCAGTACTTC. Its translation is CASSFARQASSAAQYF.